The rows below give T cell receptor beta chains drawn from one sample of a study of cytomegalovirus exposure and HLA in healthy donors. Assay used: immunoSEQ multiplex PCR; TCRdb lists only in-frame clones, some missing. The sample lists 150,000 to 200,000 clones; 81% were seen once. Sequencing input: PBMCs. These TCRs come from a man between 18 and 29 years old in good health and CMV-seronegative. CDR3s include the opening cysteine and the closing phenylalanine or tryptophan. A D gene is named only where the DNA matches it firmly. Rows may omit the clone size; those that give it use once, few, many or a size class.

CDR3: CASIGQGEQFF
DNA: TGTGCCAGCATCGGACAGGGGGAGCAGTTCTTC
size: -
J: TRBJ2-1
D: TRBD1
V: TRBV6-1

CDR3: CASSLSEHQETQYF
DNA: TGTGCCAGCAGCTTATCAGAACATCAAGAGACCCAGTACTTC
size: once
J: TRBJ2-5
D: -
V: TRBV13

CDR3: CASSPGRGFEAYEQYF
DNA: TGTGCCAGCTCACCCGGTCGGGGGTTCGAGGCCTACGAGCAGTACTTC
size: few
J: TRBJ2-7
D: -
V: TRBV18

CDR3: CASSPPGRRGETQYF
DNA: TGCGCCAGCAGCCCGCCGGGGAGACGGGGAGAGACCCAGTACTTC
size: few
J: TRBJ2-5
D: -
V: TRBV5-1

CDR3: CASSPSPGKQYF
DNA: TGTGCCAGCAGCCCCTCCCCAGGGAAGCAGTACTTC
size: -
J: TRBJ2-7
D: -
V: TRBV7-8

CDR3: CASSWGQGDHSNQPQHF
DNA: TGTGCCAGCAGTTGGGGACAGGGGGATCATAGCAATCAGCCCCAGCATTTT
size: -
J: TRBJ1-5
D: TRBD1
V: TRBV2

CDR3: CASSASNGGYTF
DNA: TGTGCCAGCAGCGCCAGTAACGGGGGCTACACCTTC
size: -
J: TRBJ1-2
D: -
V: TRBV7-2

CDR3: CASSAGTPGTDTQYF
DNA: TGTGCCAGCAGCGCCGGGACTCCGGGGACGGATACGCAGTATTTT
size: -
J: TRBJ2-3
D: -
V: TRBV9

CDR3: CASSPQGGGYYEQYF
DNA: TGTGCCAGCAGCCCCCAAGGGGGCGGCTACTACGAGCAGTACTTC
size: once
J: TRBJ2-7
D: TRBD1
V: TRBV7-2

CDR3: CASTEAGGGNEQYF
DNA: TGTGCCAGCACCGAAGCTGGCGGGGGCAACGAGCAGTACTTC
size: -
J: TRBJ2-7
D: -
V: TRBV2

CDR3: CASSIGSWGRAKTGELFF
DNA: TGTGCCAGTAGTATAGGTTCTTGGGGGAGGGCGAAGACCGGGGAGCTGTTTTTT
size: -
J: TRBJ2-2
D: TRBD2
V: TRBV19

CDR3: CASSLAYGSSGNTIYF
DNA: TGTGCCAGCAGCTTAGCCTACGGGTCTTCTGGAAACACCATATATTTT
size: -
J: TRBJ1-3
D: -
V: TRBV7-2

CDR3: CASSRGGSETEAFF
DNA: TGTGCCAGCAGCCGGGGGGGATCTGAAACTGAAGCTTTCTTT
size: once
J: TRBJ1-1
D: -
V: TRBV6-5

CDR3: CASSLGGGLEAFF
DNA: TGTGCCAGCAGTTTAGGCGGAGGATTAGAAGCTTTCTTT
size: few
J: TRBJ1-1
D: -
V: TRBV28

CDR3: CASSPNLANYGYTF
DNA: TGTGCCAGCAGCCCCAACTTAGCTAACTATGGCTACACCTTC
size: -
J: TRBJ1-2
D: -
V: TRBV27

CDR3: CASGLVTEIYEQYF
DNA: TGTGCTAGTGGTTTGGTCACGGAGATCTACGAGCAGTACTTC
size: few
J: TRBJ2-7
D: -
V: TRBV12-5

CDR3: CASSPDPIGAEETQYF
DNA: TGTGCCAGCAGTCCAGACCCAATCGGAGCGGAAGAGACCCAGTACTTC
size: -
J: TRBJ2-5
D: -
V: TRBV27

CDR3: CASSSPGQGNTGELFF
DNA: TGTGCCAGCAGCTCGCCGGGACAGGGTAACACCGGGGAGCTGTTTTTT
size: -
J: TRBJ2-2
D: TRBD1
V: TRBV9

CDR3: CASELAHEQYF
DNA: TGTGCCAGTGAACTAGCCCACGAGCAGTACTTC
size: -
J: TRBJ2-7
D: -
V: TRBV2

CDR3: CAISESYGTANNEQFF
DNA: TGTGCCATCAGTGAGTCTTATGGGACAGCGAACAATGAGCAGTTCTTC
size: -
J: TRBJ2-1
D: TRBD1
V: TRBV10-3